The rows below give T cell receptor beta chains drawn from one sample of a study of blood T cell repertoires in COVID-19. Clones were read by immunoSEQ multiplex PCR, and TCRdb kept only the in-frame ones, dropping some. In the table there are under 170,000 clones, about four fifths of which are singletons. The sequenced material came from peripheral blood. These receptors were obtained from a man in his 70s with acute or convalescent COVID-19. The CDR3 runs from the conserved cysteine through the conserved F or W. Fields, in order: V gene, clone size, D gene, J gene, CDR3 DNA, CDR3 protein. A D gene is named only where the DNA matches it firmly. Clone size is stated in some rows and not others, as once, few, many or a class when expanded.

TRBV18	-	-	TRBJ2-1	TGTGCCAGCTCACCAGGGACACAGAACAATGAGCAGTTCTTC	CASSPGTQNNEQFF
TRBV3-1/TRBV3-2	-	-	TRBJ1-5	TGTGCCAGCAGCCAAGGACTGCAGGGTTTATATTCGTATAGCAATCAGCCCCAGCATTTT	CASSQGLQGLYSYSNQPQHF
TRBV7-2	few	-	TRBJ2-1	TGTGCCAGCAGCTTAGGGGAGAACGGGGTAAATTACAATGAGCAGTTCTTC	CASSLGENGVNYNEQFF
TRBV19	-	-	TRBJ1-4	TGTGCCAGTGCGGGGCCCACTAATGAAAAACTGTTTTTT	CASAGPTNEKLFF
TRBV6-1	-	TRBD1	TRBJ2-7	TGTGCCAGCAGCGAAGACAGGGGAATCGGGGACGAGCAGTACTTC	CASSEDRGIGDEQYF
TRBV27	-	-	TRBJ1-2	-	CASSTSVWGGNYGYTF
TRBV19	-	TRBD2	TRBJ2-3	TGTGCCAGCTACAACCCGGGACTAGCGGGAGGGCCAGGGACGCAGTATTTT	CASYNPGLAGGPGTQYF
TRBV7-2	once	TRBD1	TRBJ2-2	TGTGCCAGCAGCTTTATGGGACAGGCGAACACCGGGGAGCTGTTTTTT	CASSFMGQANTGELFF
TRBV18	-	TRBD2	TRBJ2-2	TGTGCCAGCTCACCTACTAGCGGGAGTGGAACCGGGGAGCTGTTTTTT	CASSPTSGSGTGELFF
TRBV5-1	-	-	TRBJ2-3	TGCGCCAGCAGCACGAGACAGACAGATACGCAGTATTTT	CASSTRQTDTQYF
TRBV7-3	-	-	TRBJ1-6	TGTGCCAGCAGCTTAAGTGCAGGGTCACCCCTCCACTTT	CASSLSAGSPLHF
TRBV7-9	-	-	TRBJ1-6	TGTGCCAGCAGCTTAGGGGGAGAGGATAATTCACCCCTCCACTTT	CASSLGGEDNSPLHF
TRBV3-1/TRBV3-2	few	-	TRBJ1-1	TGTGCCAGCAGCCAAGACAGGGCTTGGCCTGAAGCTTTCTTT	CASSQDRAWPEAFF
TRBV11-3	-	-	TRBJ2-4	TGTGCCAGCAGCTTAGAGGGAGCAGTTCAGTACTTC	CASSLEGAVQYF
TRBV12-3/TRBV12-4	-	-	TRBJ1-1	TGTGCCAGCACCCACAGGTCCGTGGTAGGAGCTTTCTTT	CASTHRSVVGAFF
TRBV7-8	-	-	TRBJ2-7	TGTGCCAGCAGACGGGGTGTTCTTTACGAGCAGTACTTC	CASRRGVLYEQYF
TRBV12-5	-	-	TRBJ2-2	TGTGCTAGTGGTTTGACACAGCCCACCGGGGAGCTGTTTTTT	CASGLTQPTGELFF
TRBV28	-	-	TRBJ1-5	TGTGCCAGCAATCAGGGGAATCAGCCCCAGCATTTT	CASNQGNQPQHF
TRBV19	few	-	TRBJ2-7	TGTGCCAGTAGTTTTACGGGACTCACCTACGAGCAGTACTTC	CASSFTGLTYEQYF
TRBV6-1	few	-	TRBJ1-3	TGTGCCAGCAGTGAATATCTGGGGGCGAAAGGAAACACCATATATTTT	CASSEYLGAKGNTIYF
TRBV2	-	-	TRBJ2-5	TGTGCCAGCAGTGTTTTTGAGACATCGACCCAGTACTTC	CASSVFETSTQYF
TRBV7-9	-	TRBD1	TRBJ2-7	TGTGCCAGCAGCTCGGACAGGGGATCCGAGCAGTACTTC	CASSSDRGSEQYF
TRBV3-1/TRBV3-2	-	TRBD1	TRBJ1-1	TGTGCCAGCAGCCAGATATATGGACAGGGGTGGGACACTGAAGCTTTCTTT	CASSQIYGQGWDTEAFF
TRBV7-9	-	TRBD1	TRBJ2-2	TGTGCCAGCAGCCCCGGACAGGGATTGTTTGGGGAGCTGTTTTTT	CASSPGQGLFGELFF
TRBV11-2	-	TRBD1	TRBJ1-2	TGTGCCAGCAGCCCTACAGGGGGCGGGGGCTACACCTTC	CASSPTGGGGYTF
TRBV18	-	TRBD1	TRBJ2-2	TGTGCCAGCTCACAACGGACAGGGATCACCGGGGAGCTGTTTTTT	CASSQRTGITGELFF
TRBV27	once	-	TRBJ1-1	TGTGCCAGCAGCCTAACAGGGCGTGATACTGAAGCTTTCTTT	CASSLTGRDTEAFF
TRBV12-5	-	-	TRBJ2-1	TGTGCTAGTGGTTTGCCGCCTAGAGCTGAGCAGTTCTTC	CASGLPPRAEQFF
TRBV29-1	-	TRBD2	TRBJ2-1	TGCAGCGTCGAGACTAGCGGGGGGGCGGTCAATGAGCAGTTCTTC	CSVETSGGAVNEQFF
TRBV12-3/TRBV12-4	-	TRBD1	TRBJ1-5	TGTGCCAGCAGCTCTACAGGGGGACAGCCCCAGCATTTT	CASSSTGGQPQHF
TRBV6-6	-	-	TRBJ2-2	TGTGCCAGCAGTTACGACAGAACCGGGGAGCTGTTTTTT	CASSYDRTGELFF